The subject of this entry is one TCR beta chain. Its target is unknown. This sample is part of a study of T cell repertoires in cytomegalovirus infection. About the study: Public TCR beta signatures indicated both CMV infection and matching HLA type. Study results and caveats: CMV-specific HLA-C-restricted TCR beta clonotypes dominated the ex vivo response. Totalled public TCR beta family frequency picked out people who carried CMV plus the relevant HLA.

TCRdb re-called the reads through MiXCR, storing one row per CDR3 protein. The profile shows hundreds of thousands of distinct CDR3 sequences, around a tenth of them singletons. V was clipped by 0 bases and J by 2 bases, with 11 bases between them. Germline CDR1 and CDR2: LGHNA and YSLEER. This CDR3 is 15 amino acids long. Sequenced material: PBMCs. The TCR comes from a human donor in good health (CMV status not recorded). Some clones in this sample may be carry-over from other donors' samples. The rearrangement links TRBV4-3 to TRBJ2-7; unclear D gene. CDR3 DNA: TGCGCCAGCAGCCAAGAACCAGGCAGGACCTACGAGCAGTACTTC. Translating it yields CASSQEPGRTYEQYF.